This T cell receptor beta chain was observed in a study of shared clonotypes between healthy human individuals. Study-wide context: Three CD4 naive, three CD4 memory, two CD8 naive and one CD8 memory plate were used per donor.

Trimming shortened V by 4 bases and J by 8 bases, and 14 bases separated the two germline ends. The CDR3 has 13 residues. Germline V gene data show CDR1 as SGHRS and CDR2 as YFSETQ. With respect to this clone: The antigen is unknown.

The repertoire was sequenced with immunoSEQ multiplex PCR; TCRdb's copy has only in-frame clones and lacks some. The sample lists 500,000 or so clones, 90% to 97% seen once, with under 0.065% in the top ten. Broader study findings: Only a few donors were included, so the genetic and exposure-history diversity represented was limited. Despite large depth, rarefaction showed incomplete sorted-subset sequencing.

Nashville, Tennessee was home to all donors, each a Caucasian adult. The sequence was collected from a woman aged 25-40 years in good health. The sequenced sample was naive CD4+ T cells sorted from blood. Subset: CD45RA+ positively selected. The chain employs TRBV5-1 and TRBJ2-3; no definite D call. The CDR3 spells CASSRNQRSTQYF. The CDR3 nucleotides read TGCGCCAGCAGCAGGAACCAAAGAAGTACGCAGTATTTT.